The next 32 T cell receptor beta chains were all read from a single sample in a study of identical twins. Via MiXCR, TCRdb re-called the 5' RACE reads, giving one row per CDR3 protein. Of fewer than 550,000 distinct CDR3 sequences listed, roughly an eighth were seen once; the top ten hold 0.95% to 1%. The same sample was also used in a study of yellow fever vaccine responses in identical twins.

Sequencing was carried out using CD4+ T cells sorted from blood. The receptors originated from a woman under 30 in good health.

This clonotype has just a few counts. The chain employs TRBV5-5 and TRBJ2-7; D perhaps matches TRBD2 (5 bases). There are 12 residues in the CDR3. The V and J ends lost 3 bases and 5 bases respectively, with 9 bases between them. From germline, CDR1 is SGHKS and CDR2 YYEKEE (reference sequence). CDR3 region: CASSSGSDEQYF. In DNA form, the CDR3 reads TGTGCCAGCAGCTCGGGATCCGACGAGCAGTACTTC.

This sequence joins TRBV6-1 and TRBJ2-2; possible D gene TRBD2, 6 bases. Germline V gene lookup returns CDR1 MNHNS and CDR2 SASEGT. The V gene lost 6 bases and the J gene lost 2 bases, with 16 bases spanning the gap. This CDR3 region has 16 residues. Here the CDR3 reads CASRGRGGYNTGELFF. In nucleotides, the CDR3 is TGTGCCAGCAGGGGGAGAGGAGGGTATAACACCGGGGAGCTGTTTTTT.

This clonotype was observed a handful of times. The chain employs TRBV11-2 and TRBJ2-1; TRBD2 agrees at 7 bases. Germline lookup yields CDR1 SGHAT and CDR2 FQNNGV. CDR3 length equals 15 residues. Trimming removed 4 bases from V and 2 bases from J; junction bases left unmatched: 5. The CDR3, as DNA: TGTGCCAGCAGCTCTAGCGGAGTTGCCTACAATGAGCAGTTCTTC. This encodes CASSSSGVAYNEQFF. The whole variable domain, remainder taken from reference TRBV11-2 and TRBJ2-1, is EAGVAQSPRYKIIEKRQSVAFWCNPISGHATLYWYQQILGQGPKLLIQFQNNGVVDDSQLPKDRFSAERLKGVDSTLKIQPAKLEDSAVYLCASSSSGVAYNEQFFGPGTRLTVL.

On this clonotype: Since a much larger clone is just one base distant, this may be a read error. This chain connects TRBV5-6 to TRBJ1-3; D is unclear. Germline-derived CDR1 and CDR2 are SGHDT and YYEEEE. V dropped 3 bases and J dropped 4 bases, with 2 bases sitting between them. The CDR3 consists of 11 residues. CDR3: CASSWGNTIYF. In DNA, the CDR3 is TGTGCCAGCAGCTGGGGAAACACCATATATTTT.

This clonotype appeared a few times. The DNA of the CDR3 is TGTGCCACCAGCAGAGGACAGTTCTACGAGCAGTACTTC. It yields the protein CATSRGQFYEQYF. The V gene is TRBV15, the J gene TRBJ2-7, with D tentatively TRBD1 (5 bases). Per germline, CDR1 LNHNV and CDR2 YYDKDF (reference sequence). This CDR3 has 13 amino acids. Trimming removed 1 base from V and 3 bases from J, with 7 bases in between. Together with reference TRBV15 and TRBJ2-7, the CDR3 gives the full variable domain: DAMVIQNPRYQVTQFGKPVTLSCSQTLNHNVMYWYQQKSSQAPKLLFHYYDKDFNNEADTPDNFQSRRPNTSFCFLDIRSPGLGDTAMYLCATSRGQFYEQYFGPGTRLTVT.

This clonotype was counted a few times. This chain connects TRBV6-1 to TRBJ1-6; maybe TRBD1 (5 bases). Germline CDR1 is MNHNS and CDR2 is SASEGT. V was cut by 10 bases and J by 5 bases, with 15 bases left in between. The CDR3 contains 14 residues. The CDR3 is CATWGREDNSPLHF. The CDR3 region has the DNA TGTGCCACGTGGGGCAGGGAGGATAATTCACCCCTCCACTTT.

The chain carries TRBV10-3 and TRBJ2-7; a possible D gene is TRBD1 (6 bases). Germline assignment: CDR1 ENHRY and CDR2 SYGVKD. V was shortened by 0 bases and J by 7 bases, with 13 bases between the two germline ends. The CDR3 covers 14 residues. CDR3 nucleotides: TGTGCCATCAGTGAGTCAGTGGGGGCGCGGGAGCAGTACTTC. Protein: CAISESVGAREQYF.

The CDR3 coding sequence is TGTGCCAGCAGTTTTGACAGGACCTCCGATACGCAGTATTTT. Protein product: CASSFDRTSDTQYF. The chain joins TRBV27 to TRBJ2-3; D may be TRBD1 (6 bases). The CDR3 has 14 residues. The ends were cut back, 3 bases at V and 6 bases at J, with 13 bases in the middle. Germline CDR1 and CDR2: MNHEY and SMNVEV (reference sequence).

This clonotype has more than one count but fewer than ten. This chain joins TRBV5-1 and TRBJ1-2, with 7 bases fitting TRBD1. The CDR3 is made up of 14 amino acids. V shed 0 bases and J 4 bases; nucleotides not matched to a gene: 3. CDR1 and CDR2 from the germline V gene are SGHRS and YFSETQ. The CDR3 nucleotides are TGCGCCAGCAGCTTGGCGGGACAGATCTATGGCTACACCTTC. This sequence encodes CASSLAGQIYGYTF.

This clonotype was observed a few times. This chain connects TRBV7-9 to TRBJ2-3; the match to TRBD1 covers 7 bases. Germline assignment: CDR1 SEHNR and CDR2 FQNEAQ (reference sequence). Unmatched junction bases numbered 10, after V lost 2 bases and J lost 2 bases. The CDR3 consists of 17 residues. This CDR3 is CASSLSRATGHTDTQYF. The CDR3 nucleotides read TGTGCCAGCAGCTTATCCCGAGCGACAGGGCACACAGATACGCAGTATTTT.

This clonotype has only a few counts. The rearrangement links TRBV20-1 to TRBJ1-6; D ambiguous. The CDR3 covers 11 residues. V lost 3 bases and J 10 bases, leaving 7 bases between the germline ends. Per the germline V gene, CDR1 is DFQATT and CDR2 is SNEGSKA (reference sequence). The CDR3 spells CSASDDSPLHF. As DNA, the CDR3 is TGCAGTGCTAGTGACGACTCACCCCTCCACTTT.

This clonotype came up many times. This sequence joins TRBV27 and TRBJ2-1, with 11 bases matching TRBD2. From germline, CDR1 is MNHEY and CDR2 SMNVEV (reference sequence). Unmatched junction bases numbered 11, after V lost 6 bases and J lost 7 bases. CDR3 size: 16 residues. CDR3 loop: CASRHNSGRADNEQFF. The CDR3 coding sequence is TGTGCCAGCAGACACAATAGCGGGAGGGCCGATAATGAGCAGTTCTTC.

This clonotype turned up a few times. The chain uses TRBV18 and TRBJ1-2; D possibly corresponds to TRBD1 (6 bases). V was pared by 4 bases and J by 3 bases, with 15 bases between. The CDR3 totals 15 residues. Germline V gives CDR1 KGHSH, CDR2 LQKENI. For the CDR3, the DNA is TGTGCCAGCTCACTGTCCCGGGACATAGACTATGGCTACACCTTC. Its protein is CASSLSRDIDYGYTF.

V gene TRBV28 combines with J gene TRBJ2-3; D possibly corresponds to TRBD2 (6 bases). Trimming took 5 bases from V and 1 from J, leaving 13 bases between them. This CDR3 comprises 15 residues. Per germline, CDR1 MDHEN and CDR2 SYDVKM. This CDR3 is CASSTPSEGTDTQYF. The CDR3 DNA is TGTGCCAGCAGTACTCCTAGCGAAGGCACAGATACGCAGTATTTT.

This clonotype was seen more than once but under ten times. The chain links TRBV28 to TRBJ2-3; 10 bases map to TRBD1. The CDR3 is made up of 15 amino acids. The V gene's germline CDR1 is MDHEN and CDR2 SYDVKM. V was clipped by 8 bases and J by 6 bases; unmatched bases: 11. The DNA for the CDR3 is TGTGCCAGCGGATCGACCGGGACAGGGGTGGATACGCAGTATTTT. Translating it yields CASGSTGTGVDTQYF.

This clonotype was counted between two and nine times. The chain links TRBV2 to TRBJ2-3; no firm D call. V shed 8 bases and J shed 4 bases, with 10 bases lying between them. CDR3 length: 12 amino acids. CDR1 and CDR2 (germline): SNHLY, FYNNEI. CDR3 bases: TGTGCCAGCTGGCGAGCAGCAGATACGCAGTATTTT. Translated: CASWRAADTQYF.

This clonotype has at least ten counts. The CDR3 sequence is CASSPGQGSYNEQFF. In nucleotides, the CDR3 is TGTGCCAGCAGTCCAGGACAGGGCTCCTACAATGAGCAGTTCTTC. The rearrangement joins TRBV7-3 to TRBJ2-1; 8 nucleotides line up with TRBD1. CDR3 size: 15 residues. Germline V gene lookup returns CDR1 SGHTA and CDR2 FQGTGA. The V gene end was trimmed by 6 bases and the J gene end by 0 bases; junction bases not matched to a gene: 4.

The chain is built from TRBV7-9 and TRBJ2-7; either TRBD1 or TRBD2 may supply D (6 bases each). Trimming left V 3 bases short and J 9 bases short, with 15 bases between. The CDR3 is 13 residues long. Germline values: CDR1 SEHNR, CDR2 FQNEAQ (reference sequence). This CDR3 reads CASSFPTGAWQYF. CDR3 nucleotide sequence: TGTGCCAGCAGCTTCCCTACGGGGGCTTGGCAGTACTTC.

This clonotype was detected a few times. The chain couples TRBV2 to TRBJ2-5; 10 bases are shared with TRBD1. The V gene's germline CDR1 is SNHLY and CDR2 FYNNEI. V shed 7 bases, J shed 1 base, and the junction held 6 bases outside the gene matches. This CDR3 is built from 15 residues. The CDR3, as DNA: TGTGCCAGCACGTATAGGACAGGGGGCCAAGAGACCCAGTACTTC. Encoded protein: CASTYRTGGQETQYF. The variable domain in full, with the rest retrieved from reference TRBV2 and TRBJ2-5, is EPEVTQTPSHQVTQMGQEVILRCVPISNHLYFYWYRQILGQKVEFLVSFYNNEISEKSEIFDDQFSVERPDGSNFTLKIRSTKLEDSAMYFCASTYRTGGQETQYFGPGTRLLVL.

This clonotype was detected a few times. The chain recombines TRBV7-2 with TRBJ2-1; TRBD2 aligns across 9 bases. Germline-derived CDR1 and CDR2 are SGHTA and FQGNSA. The trim removed 5 bases at V and 4 bases at J, leaving 3 bases unmatched. The CDR3 is made up of 14 amino acids. The CDR3, as DNA: TGTGCCAGCAGCGGACTAGCGTCGTACAATGAGCAGTTCTTC. The encoded protein is CASSGLASYNEQFF.

This clonotype has just a few counts. The chain couples TRBV7-3 to TRBJ1-1, with D tentatively TRBD1 (5 bases). The V end was cut by 3 bases, the J end by 7 bases, with 12 bases between. This CDR3 comprises 13 residues. The germline CDR1 and CDR2 sequences are SGHTA and FQGTGA. The CDR3 loop is CASSLGPEYEAFF. The CDR3 region has the DNA TGTGCCAGCAGCTTGGGGCCTGAATATGAAGCTTTCTTT. Supplemented by reference TRBV7-3 and TRBJ1-1, the full variable domain reads GAGVSQTPSNKVTEKGKYVELRCDPISGHTALYWYRQSLGQGPEFLIYFQGTGAADDSGLPNDRFFAVRPEGSVSTLKIQRTERGDSAVYLCASSLGPEYEAFFGQGTRLTVV.

The J gene is TRBJ2-7, the V gene TRBV15; D ambiguous. V was pared by 1 base and J by 2 bases, with 12 bases between. Germline assignment: CDR1 LNHNV and CDR2 YYDKDF (reference sequence). The CDR3 runs 15 residues. CDR3 protein: CATSRGTPRTYEQYF. DNA for the CDR3: TGTGCCACCAGCAGAGGGACGCCTAGAACCTACGAGCAGTACTTC.

This clonotype was detected many times. This chain uses TRBV5-1 with TRBJ2-2; no definite D call. Germline V gives CDR1 SGHRS, CDR2 YFSETQ. V gave up 0 bases and J gave up 0 bases, with 15 bases separating them. This CDR3 is 18 amino acids long. The CDR3 is CASSLESYGQANTGELFF. The CDR3 DNA is TGCGCCAGCAGCTTGGAATCTTACGGGCAAGCGAACACCGGGGAGCTGTTTTTT.

The chain recombines TRBV4-1 with TRBJ2-7, with D uncertain. In germline, CDR1 is MGHRA, CDR2 YSYEKL. CDR3 size: 16 residues. Trimming left V 3 bases short and J 5 bases short, with 20 bases between. The CDR3 bases are TGCGCCAGCAGCCAGAGTGGTCCAGAAACTCGGGACGAGCAGTACTTC. Translation: CASSQSGPETRDEQYF.

This chain joins TRBV4-3 and TRBJ2-5; TRBD1 agrees at 7 bases. The trim removed 0 bases at V and 4 bases at J, leaving 2 bases unmatched. Germline assignment: CDR1 LGHNA and CDR2 YSLEER. The CDR3 length is 14 residues. The CDR3 loop reads CASSQEPGGETQYF. Here the CDR3 DNA reads TGCGCCAGCAGCCAAGAACCAGGGGGAGAGACCCAGTACTTC.

The CDR3 DNA follows: TGTGCCATCAGTGAGTCCCGAGCCTCTGGGGCCAACGTCCTGACTTTC. This codes for CAISESRASGANVLTF. V usage is TRBV10-3 and J usage is TRBJ2-6; D uncertain. V was pared by 0 bases and J by 0 bases, with 6 bases between. Germline CDR1 and CDR2: ENHRY and SYGVKD. The CDR3 length is 16 residues.

This clonotype was seen more than once but under ten times. The chain carries TRBV27 and TRBJ2-1; the match to TRBD1 covers 9 bases. Trimming removed 5 bases from V and 0 bases from J; junction bases left unmatched: 8. CDR3 size: 17 residues. In germline, CDR1 is MNHEY, CDR2 SMNVEV (reference sequence). CDR3 sequence reads: CASSTWTGDSSYNEQFF. The CDR3 DNA sequence: TGTGCCAGCAGTACCTGGACAGGGGATAGCTCCTACAATGAGCAGTTCTTC.

The chain links TRBV3-1 to TRBJ2-7, with TRBD1 matching over 8 bases. The germline gives CDR1 LGHDT, CDR2 YNNKEL (reference sequence). The CDR3 is 13 amino acids. The J segment lost 6 bases and the V segment lost 7 bases, leaving 8 bases of the junction unmatched. For the CDR3, the DNA is TGTGCCAGCAAGCCGGTACAGGGGGTCGAGCAGTACTTC. Translated, it gives CASKPVQGVEQYF.

The chain has TRBV5-4 and TRBJ2-1; 8 bases fit TRBD2. Unmatched junction bases numbered 8, after V lost 1 base and J lost 5 bases. Germline V gives CDR1 SGHNT, CDR2 YYREEE (reference sequence). The CDR3 totals 16 residues. CDR3 sequence: CASSLSVRAGDNEQFF. CDR3 DNA: TGTGCCAGCAGCTTGTCGGTCCGAGCGGGAGACAATGAGCAGTTCTTC.

This clonotype has ten or more counts. The V gene is TRBV27, the J gene TRBJ2-7, with unresolved D. The CDR3 extends over 13 amino acids. The germline V gene has CDR1 MNHEY and CDR2 SMNVEV (reference sequence). With 6 bases removed from V and 2 bases from J, the gap between germline ends came to 11 bases. The chain's CDR3 is CASRSTATYEQYF. CDR3 bases: TGTGCCAGCAGAAGTACAGCTACCTACGAGCAGTACTTC.

This clonotype was counted a few times. The rearrangement links TRBV6-2 or TRBV6-3 to TRBJ2-3; TRBD2 matches 11 bases. The germline V gene has CDR1 MNHEY and CDR2 SVGEGT. The CDR3 loop spans 15 amino acids. V lost 7 bases, J lost 4 bases, and 7 bases stayed unmatched. CDR3 protein: CASNPSGGPPDTQYF. For the CDR3, the DNA is TGTGCCAGCAACCCTAGCGGGGGGCCGCCAGATACGCAGTATTTT.

This clonotype was observed once. The chain couples TRBV19 to TRBJ1-2; no firm D call. The CDR3 contains 15 residues. Germline CDR1 LNHDA, CDR2 SQIVND (reference sequence). Trimming removed 4 bases from V and 0 bases from J, with 12 bases in between. The CDR3 is CASSKGTVPNYGYTF. Written as DNA, the CDR3 is TGTGCCAGTAGTAAAGGAACAGTACCTAACTATGGCTACACCTTC.